This record covers a single T cell receptor beta chain. The antigen is unknown. The assay was immunoSEQ multiplex PCR, and TCRdb's table has in-frame clones only and misses some. In the table there are roughly 91,000 clones, around 90% of which are singletons. These data come from a study of OX40 agonist ivuxolimab in advanced cancers. Study-wide background: Ivuxolimab is a fully human IgG2 antibody that activates OX40 (CD134). The patients received ivuxolimab by intravenous route every 2 weeks at 0.01 to 10 mg/kg.

Notes on the study in general: The study observed clonal expansion of CD4+ and CD8+ blood T cells by week 6 at 0.1 to 3.0 mg/kg.

Blood sampling was done at baseline, cycle 4 day 1, and cycle 7 day 1. The CDR3 has 18 residues. Between the trimmed V and J ends, which lost 1 base and 1 base, there was a span of 19 bases. Looked up from germline, CDR1 is SGHNT and CDR2 is YENEEA. This TCR was sampled from an adult with an advanced solid tumor such as melanoma, head and neck, liver or kidney cancer. This specimen was CD4+ or CD8+ T cells sorted from blood, taken in a trial of the OX40 agonist ivuxolimab. The chain recombines TRBV11-3 with TRBJ1-1, with D perhaps matching TRBD1 (6 bases). The CDR3 sequence is CASSLVGGWDGRNTEAFF. In nucleotides, the CDR3 is TGTGCCAGCAGCTTAGTAGGGGGGTGGGACGGGAGGAACACTGAAGCTTTCTTT.